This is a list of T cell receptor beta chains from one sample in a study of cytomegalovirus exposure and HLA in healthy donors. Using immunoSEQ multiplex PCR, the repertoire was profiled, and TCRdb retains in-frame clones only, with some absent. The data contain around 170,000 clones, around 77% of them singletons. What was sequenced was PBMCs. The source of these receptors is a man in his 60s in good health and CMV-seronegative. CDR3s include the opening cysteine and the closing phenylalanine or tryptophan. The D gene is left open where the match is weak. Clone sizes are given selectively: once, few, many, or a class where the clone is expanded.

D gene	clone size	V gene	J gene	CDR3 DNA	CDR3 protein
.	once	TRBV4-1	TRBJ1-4	TGCGCCAGCAGCCAAGCGCCGGGTGGGGCGTCGGGTGAAAAACTGTTTTTT	CASSQAPGGASGEKLFF
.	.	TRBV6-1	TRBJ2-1	TGTGCCAGCAGTGAACTCCAGCGTGAGCAGTTCTTC	CASSELQREQFF
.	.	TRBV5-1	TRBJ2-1	TGCGCCAGCAGCTTGGCCGGAGATTACTCCTACAATGAGCAGTTCTTC	CASSLAGDYSYNEQFF
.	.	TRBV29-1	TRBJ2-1	TGCAGCCCCGGACAGATCGTTCCTGGGCAGTTCTTC	CSPGQIVPGQFF
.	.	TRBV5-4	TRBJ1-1	TGTGCCAGCAGCTTGGCCGGGAGTAGTACTGAAGCTTTCTTT	CASSLAGSSTEAFF
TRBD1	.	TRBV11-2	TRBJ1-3	TGTGCCAGCAGCTTAACACCGGACAGGGTAGCTGGAAACACCATATATTTT	CASSLTPDRVAGNTIYF
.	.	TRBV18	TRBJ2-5	TGTGCCAGCTCACCAATGGCATCGGAGACCCAGTACTTC	CASSPMASETQYF
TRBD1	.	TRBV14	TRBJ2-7	TGTGCCAGCAGCCAGGGGACAGGATATTTCTACGAGCAGTACTTC	CASSQGTGYFYEQYF
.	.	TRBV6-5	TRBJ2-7	TGTGCCAGCAAAAGGGAGCGCCAAAACACCTACGAGCAGTACTTC	CASKRERQNTYEQYF
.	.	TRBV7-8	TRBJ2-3	TGTGCCAGCAGCGAAACAGGGCCGACGCAGTATTTT	CASSETGPTQYF
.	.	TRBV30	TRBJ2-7	TGTGCCTGGAGTGGTAACGAGCAGTACTTC	CAWSGNEQYF
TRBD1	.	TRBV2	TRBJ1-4	TGTGCCAGCATAAAGGGGGCGAATGAAAAACTGTTTTTT	CASIKGANEKLFF
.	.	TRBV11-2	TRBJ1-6	TGTGCCAGCAGCTTAGAAAGGAGGACCCTCCACTTT	CASSLERRTLHF
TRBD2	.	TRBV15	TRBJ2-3	TGTGCCACCAGCAGAGATAGCGGGAGGAGGACAGATACGCAGTATTTT	CATSRDSGRRTDTQYF
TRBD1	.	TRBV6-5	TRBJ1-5	TGTGCCAGCAGCCAGGGACAGGGATATCAGCCCCAGCATTTT	CASSQGQGYQPQHF
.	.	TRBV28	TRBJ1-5	TGTGCCAGCAGTTTACCCCTCATAACAGGGTCCGGTGGCAATCAGCCCCAGCATTTT	CASSLPLITGSGGNQPQHF
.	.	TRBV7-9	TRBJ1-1	TGTGCCAGTAAAGCGACCGGTGCGGTGTTTATGAACACTGAAGCTTTCTTT	CASKATGAVFMNTEAFF
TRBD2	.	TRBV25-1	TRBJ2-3	TGTGCCAGCAGTGATCGGGGGGACCCCACAGATACGCAGTATTTT	CASSDRGDPTDTQYF
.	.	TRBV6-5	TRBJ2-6	TGTGCCAGCATTAGCTCTGGGGCCAACGTCCTGACTTTC	CASISSGANVLTF
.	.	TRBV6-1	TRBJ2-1	TGTGCCAGCAGTGAAGCGGAGGCGGTGGGGTACAATGAGCAGTTCTTC	CASSEAEAVGYNEQFF
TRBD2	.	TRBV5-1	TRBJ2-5	TGCGCCAGCAGCGTTAGCGGGTCGGGCCAAGAGACCCAGTACTTC	CASSVSGSGQETQYF
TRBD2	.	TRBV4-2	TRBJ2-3	TGTGCCAGCAGTCGGGTAGGCGGGGGGGGCGCCGATACGCAGTATTTT	CASSRVGGGGADTQYF
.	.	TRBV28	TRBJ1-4	TGTGCCAGCAGTTGGCAGGCCCAAAATGAAAAACTGTTTTTT	CASSWQAQNEKLFF
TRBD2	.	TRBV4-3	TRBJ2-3	TGCGCCAGCAGCCAAGGCCTAGCGGGGTCCACAGATACGCAGTATTTT	CASSQGLAGSTDTQYF
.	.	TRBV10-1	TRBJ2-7	TGCGCCAGCAGTGAGGCTCGAAGGAGCTACGAGCAGTACTTC	CASSEARRSYEQYF
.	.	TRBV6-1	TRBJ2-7	TGTGCCAGCAGCAAGGGGCGGTCCTACGAGCAGTACTTC	CASSKGRSYEQYF
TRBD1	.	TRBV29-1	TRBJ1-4	TGCAGCGCCGGACAGGGGGCGGGTGAAAAACTGTTTTTT	CSAGQGAGEKLFF
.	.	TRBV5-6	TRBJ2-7	TGTGCCAGCAGCTTATGGAACAGGTTCTACGAGCAGTACTTC	CASSLWNRFYEQYF
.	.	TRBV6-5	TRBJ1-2	TGTGCCAGCACCCACGTCGGGCAGGAGGCAGGAGGCTACCCCTTC	CASTHVGQEAGGYPF
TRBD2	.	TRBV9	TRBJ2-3	TGTGCCAGCAGTGTATATAGCGGGGGGGCCTCGGGAGATACGCAGTATTTT	CASSVYSGGASGDTQYF
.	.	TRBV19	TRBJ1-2	TGTGCCAGTAGCCCACCTGGGCAGGGAACGCGCTACACCTTC	CASSPPGQGTRYTF
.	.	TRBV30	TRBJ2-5	TGTGCCTGGGGAACAGGCTCGGCCCAGTACTTC	CAWGTGSAQYF
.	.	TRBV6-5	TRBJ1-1	TGTGCCAGCAGTTACTTCAGGAAAACTGAAGCTTTCTTT	CASSYFRKTEAFF
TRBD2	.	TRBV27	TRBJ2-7	TGTGCCAGCAGTTTATGGGGGACTAGTCCCCCCGAGCAGTACTTC	CASSLWGTSPPEQYF
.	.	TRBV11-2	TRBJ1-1	TGTGCCAGCAGCTTAGACAGGGGCACTGAAGCTTTCTTT	CASSLDRGTEAFF
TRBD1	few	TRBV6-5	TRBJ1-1	TGTGCCAGCAGTTACACCGGGACAGAGATGAACACTGAAGCTTTCTTT	CASSYTGTEMNTEAFF
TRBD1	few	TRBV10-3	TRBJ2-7	TGTGCCATCAGTGAGTCGAAGCAGGGGGTAAGGCGGGACGAGCAGTACTTC	CAISESKQGVRRDEQYF
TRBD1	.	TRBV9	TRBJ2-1	TGTGCCAGCAGCTGGGGGACAGGGGACAATGAGCAGTTCTTC	CASSWGTGDNEQFF
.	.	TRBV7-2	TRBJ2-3	TGTGCCAGCAGCTTACCTGACTACCCTATGACAGATACGCAGTATTTT	CASSLPDYPMTDTQYF
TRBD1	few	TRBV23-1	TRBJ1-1	TGCGCCAGCAGTCAAAAATCCGACAGGGGGGCGTTTTGCACTGAAGCTTTCTTT	CASSQKSDRGAFCTEAFF
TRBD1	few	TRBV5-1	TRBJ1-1	TGCGCCAGCAGCTCTACAGGGGTACCTTTCGAAGCTTTCTTT	CASSSTGVPFEAFF
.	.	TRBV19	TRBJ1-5	TGTGCCAGTAGTATGCAGGGTTTGAGCAATCAGCCCCAGCATTTT	CASSMQGLSNQPQHF
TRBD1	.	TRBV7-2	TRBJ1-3	TGTGCCAGCAGCTTAGACCGACAGGGGGCAGCTGGAAACACCATATATTTT	CASSLDRQGAAGNTIYF
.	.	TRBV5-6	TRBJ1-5	TGTGCCAGCAGCTTGGCGGGATATGGCAATCAGCCCCAGCATTTT	CASSLAGYGNQPQHF
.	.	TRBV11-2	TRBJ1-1	TGTGCCAGCAGCCCAGGATTTTCGCAGGCCCCTGAAGCTTTCTTT	CASSPGFSQAPEAFF
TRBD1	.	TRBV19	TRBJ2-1	TGTGCCAGTTCGAGAGGGGGCGAGGGCAATGAGCAGTTCTTC	CASSRGGEGNEQFF